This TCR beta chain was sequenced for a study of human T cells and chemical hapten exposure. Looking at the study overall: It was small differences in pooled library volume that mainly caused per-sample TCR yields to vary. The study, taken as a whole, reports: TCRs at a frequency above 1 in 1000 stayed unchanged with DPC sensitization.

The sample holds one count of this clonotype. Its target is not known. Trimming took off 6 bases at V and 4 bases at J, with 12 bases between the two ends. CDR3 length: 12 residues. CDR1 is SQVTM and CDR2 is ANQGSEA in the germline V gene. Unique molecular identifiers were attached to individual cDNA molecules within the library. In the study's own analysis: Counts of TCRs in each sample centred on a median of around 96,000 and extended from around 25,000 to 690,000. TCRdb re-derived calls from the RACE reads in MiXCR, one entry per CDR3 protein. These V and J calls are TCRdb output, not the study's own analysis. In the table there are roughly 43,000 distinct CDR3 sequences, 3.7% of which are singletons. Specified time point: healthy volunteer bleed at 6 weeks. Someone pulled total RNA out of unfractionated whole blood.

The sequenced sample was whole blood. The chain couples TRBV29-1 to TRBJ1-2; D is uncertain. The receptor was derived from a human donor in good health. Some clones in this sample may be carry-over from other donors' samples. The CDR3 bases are TGCAGCGTCATCAGCAACACCTATGGCTACACCTTC. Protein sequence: CSVISNTYGYTF.